This TCR beta chain was obtained from a study of identifying expanded T cells in peripheral blood. Study results and caveats: Variance in clone template counts between roughly 2-week samples significantly increased with total template count across all healthy donors. Over about two and four weeks, about 17 and 20 clones changed, versus roughly 1.1 between replicates.

During the collection period, no donor immune events like infections were recorded. This clone came up a few times. Its target is unknown. This table comes from immunoSEQ multiplex PCR, and its TCRdb copy is limited to in-frame clones, with some not included. Of around 85,000 clones listed, around 89% are singletons. The CDR3 length is 11 residues. Trimming removed 4 bases from V and 4 bases from J, with 5 bases in between. CDR1 MNHNS and CDR2 SASEGT come from the germline V gene. The chain carries TRBV6-1 and TRBJ2-7; D is unclear. The sequencing input was blood. The sequence came from a person aged 18 to 70 in good health. CDR3 coding DNA: TGTGCCAGCAGTGGCAGGTACGAGCAGTACTTC. Protein product: CASSGRYEQYF.